This T cell receptor (beta chain) was retrieved from a study of blood T cell repertoires in COVID-19. Germline CDR1 is SNHLY and CDR2 is FYNNEI. The trim removed 6 bases at V and 6 bases at J, leaving 9 bases unmatched. The CDR3 totals 15 residues. Sequencing was performed with immunoSEQ multiplex PCR; in TCRdb, only in-frame clones are kept and a portion is missing. In the table there are tens of thousands of clones, 70% to 85% of which are singletons. The specimen was peripheral blood. The origin of this receptor is a man of 80 years or more with COVID-19, enrolled during active disease. The genes are TRBV2 and TRBJ1-1; TRBD1 matches at 11 bases. The CDR3 here is CASRDRTGGTAEAFF. The CDR3 region has the DNA TGTGCCAGCAGAGACAGGACAGGGGGCACAGCTGAAGCTTTCTTT.